The clone carrying this T cell receptor (beta chain) occurred a few times. Its target is not known. TCR beta CDR3 region amplification was performed from RNA transcripts. Using the HTBI primer set, a first-round RT-PCR was run on the TCR CDR3. TCRdb used MiXCR to reprocess the multiplex PCR reads, holding one entry per CDR3 protein. The table has about 710,000 distinct CDR3 sequences, around 17% seen once; the top ten hold under 10%. Stable Graves' hyperthyroidism denoted no ophthalmopathy progression over 18 months. This specimen comes from a study of T cells in Graves' hyperthyroidism and ophthalmopathy. The germline V gene encodes CDR1 SNHLY and CDR2 FYNNEI. V shed 7 bases and J 8 bases; nucleotides not matched to a gene: 8. The CDR3 has 13 residues. Study-level points and caveats: Among thyroid clonotypes expanded above 0.001, most also appeared in blood. Ophthalmopathy and stable hyperthyroidism were told apart by a 13 V-J model.

This TCR derives from a man between 18 and 35 years old with Graves' hyperthyroidism. The sample was blood. This rearrangement joins TRBV2 to TRBJ1-2; 9 nucleotides line up with TRBD1. The CDR3 bases are TGTGCCAGCAAAAGACAGGGGGTTAGCGGCTACACCTTC. Translated, it gives CASKRQGVSGYTF.